This is a list of T cell receptor beta chains from one sample in a study of blood T cell repertoires in COVID-19. TCRdb's table, derived via immunoSEQ multiplex PCR, lists solely in-frame clones and lacks some. The table records more than 95,000 clones, roughly 80% of them present only once. Sequenced input: peripheral blood. Receptors were obtained from a woman of 80 years or more with acute or convalescent COVID-19. The CDR3 runs from the conserved cysteine through the conserved F or W. The D gene is left open where the match is weak. Size is omitted from some rows. Given values are once, few, many or a class for expanded clones.

cdr3_aa cdr3_nt j_call clone_size v_call d_call
CASRGQAVGEKLFF TGTGCCAGCAGAGGACAGGCCGTTGGTGAAAAACTGTTTTTT TRBJ1-4 once TRBV6-5 TRBD1
CASQLRGENTGELFF TGCGCCAGCCAACTCAGGGGCGAGAACACCGGGGAGCTGTTTTTT TRBJ2-2 . TRBV5-1 .
CASSSPSRGSEQFF TGTGCCAGCAGCTCGCCCTCCAGGGGAAGTGAGCAGTTCTTC TRBJ2-1 . TRBV5-4 .
CASSLLGETQYF TGCGCCAGCAGTCTTCTCGGAGAGACCCAGTACTTC TRBJ2-5 . TRBV23-1 .
CASSTRTSASTDTQYF TGTGCCAGCAGCACTCGGACTAGCGCAAGCACAGATACGCAGTATTTT TRBJ2-3 once TRBV5-4 TRBD2
CSAGVAGVSGELFF TGCAGTGCTGGTGTAGCGGGAGTGAGCGGGGAGCTGTTTTTT TRBJ2-2 . TRBV20-1 TRBD2
CASSLGQGVTEAFF TGTGCCAGCAGCTTAGGACAGGGTGTCACTGAAGCTTTCTTT TRBJ1-1 . TRBV7-9 TRBD1
CASSGQERDEQFF TGTGCCAGCAGTGGACAGGAACGGGATGAGCAGTTCTTC TRBJ2-1 . TRBV2 .
CASSQQLAGVAGEQYF TGTGCCAGCAGTCAACAACTAGCGGGAGTTGCCGGCGAGCAGTACTTC TRBJ2-7 . TRBV2 TRBD2
CASSPSTGRGNTIYF TGTGCCAGCAGCCCCTCGACAGGGAGAGGAAACACCATATATTTT TRBJ1-3 . TRBV3-1/TRBV3-2 TRBD1
CASSFAGGNGYTF TGTGCCAGCAGTTTTGCGGGTGGCAATGGCTACACCTTC TRBJ1-2 . TRBV6-5 .
CASSKKTGGTEAFF TGTGCCAGCAGCAAGAAGACAGGGGGCACTGAAGCTTTCTTT TRBJ1-1 . TRBV6-5 TRBD1
CASSTGQGLNQPQHF TGTGCCAGTAGTACCGGACAGGGACTCAATCAGCCCCAGCATTTT TRBJ1-5 . TRBV19 TRBD1
CASSLGTGSYYGYTF TGTGCCAGCAGCTTAGGAACAGGGTCCTACTATGGCTACACCTTC TRBJ1-2 . TRBV5-4 .
CASSSGQGTYNEQFF TGCGCCAGCAGCTCCGGACAGGGTACCTACAATGAGCAGTTCTTC TRBJ2-1 . TRBV5-1 TRBD1
CSVADRDTNYGYTF TGCAGCGTTGCCGACCGGGACACGAACTATGGCTACACCTTC TRBJ1-2 . TRBV29-1 .
CSGDSGGEQYF TGCAGCGGAGACTCGGGTGGCGAGCAGTACTTC TRBJ2-7 . TRBV29-1 .
CASSLRGNTGELFF TGCGCCAGCAGCTTAAGGGGGAACACCGGGGAGCTGTTTTTT TRBJ2-2 . TRBV5-1 .
CASSRSGPRGDTQYF TGTGCCAGTAGTCGTAGCGGCCCACGGGGAGATACGCAGTATTTT TRBJ2-3 . TRBV19 .
CASSQRGMTSVGGQEQFF TGCGCCAGCAGCCAACGAGGGATGACTAGCGTAGGAGGACAGGAGCAGTTCTTC TRBJ2-1 . TRBV4-3 TRBD2
CASSVEAGDHKRAKNIQYF TGTGCCAGCAGCGTAGAAGCGGGAGATCATAAGAGAGCCAAAAACATTCAGTACTTC TRBJ2-4 few TRBV9 TRBD2
CASSWSVAGVEQYF TGTGCCAGCAGCTGGTCGGTTGCGGGAGTCGAGCAGTACTTC TRBJ2-7 . TRBV5-8 TRBD2
CASSLAPVNQPQHF TGTGCCAGCAGCTTAGCGCCAGTCAATCAGCCCCAGCATTTT TRBJ1-5 . TRBV7-2 .
CASSIRTSGSHEQFF TGTGCCAGCAGTATCCGGACTAGCGGGAGCCATGAGCAGTTCTTC TRBJ2-1 . TRBV2 TRBD2
CASRQAMGSYEQYF TGTGCCAGCAGACAGGCCATGGGGTCCTACGAGCAGTACTTC TRBJ2-7 . TRBV2 .
CAISEGREDEQYF TGTGCCATCAGTGAGGGCAGGGAAGACGAGCAGTACTTC TRBJ2-7 . TRBV10-3 .
CASSDGDRNSPLHF TGTGCCAGCAGTGACGGTGACAGGAATTCACCCCTCCACTTT TRBJ1-6 . TRBV6-4 .
CASSRTSGGETQYF TGTGCCAGCTCAAGGACTAGCGGAGGAGAGACCCAGTACTTC TRBJ2-5 . TRBV18 TRBD2
CASSPGIYLEQYF TGTGCCAGCAGCCCCGGGATCTACCTAGAGCAGTACTTC TRBJ2-7 . TRBV14 .
CASGWGGDTQYF TGTGCCAGCGGCTGGGGGGGAGATACGCAGTATTTT TRBJ2-3 . TRBV28 TRBD2
CASSLRRGETQYF TGTGCCAGCAGCTTACGACGAGGAGAGACCCAGTACTTC TRBJ2-5 . TRBV7-2 .
CASSFRGNTEAFF TGTGCCAGCAGCTTCAGAGGGAACACTGAAGCTTTCTTT TRBJ1-1 . TRBV7-9 .
CASSQDRVAFF TGTGCCAGCAGCCAGGACAGGGTTGCTTTCTTT TRBJ1-1 . TRBV7-2 TRBD1
CASSSGLRANEKLFF TGTGCCAGTTCTAGCGGATTAAGAGCTAATGAAAAACTGTTTTTT TRBJ1-4 . TRBV19 .
CSVLPRGSMNTEAFF TGCAGCGTTTTACCTCGGGGATCCATGAACACTGAAGCTTTCTTT TRBJ1-1 . TRBV29-1 .
CASSLGTGYEKLFF TGTGCCAGCAGCTTGGGGACAGGTTATGAAAAACTGTTTTTT TRBJ1-4 . TRBV13 TRBD1
CASAFKIRSSDTQYF TGTGCCAGCGCCTTCAAGATCCGAAGCTCCGATACGCAGTATTTT TRBJ2-3 . TRBV7-9 .
CASSFSGTGAAQETQYF TGCGCCAGCAGCTTTTCCGGGACAGGGGCCGCTCAAGAGACCCAGTACTTC TRBJ2-5 . TRBV5-1 TRBD1
CASSGRLAGGSGELFF TGTGCCAGCAGCGGAAGACTAGCGGGAGGATCCGGGGAGCTGTTTTTT TRBJ2-2 . TRBV9 TRBD2
CASSRDRGTYEQYF TGTGCCAGCAGCCGGGACAGGGGAACCTACGAGCAGTACTTC TRBJ2-7 . TRBV11-2 TRBD1
CASRPQVLSHEQYF TGTGCCAGCAGACCACAGGTTTTGTCCCACGAGCAGTACTTC TRBJ2-7 . TRBV2 .
CAIYRGGETQYF TGTGCCATCTACAGGGGAGGAGAGACCCAGTACTTC TRBJ2-5 . TRBV6-5 .
CAWRSGGPIDEQFF TGTGCCTGGAGATCCGGAGGGCCTATAGATGAGCAGTTCTTC TRBJ2-1 . TRBV30 .
CASSPAGSTEAFF TGTGCCAGCTCACCAGCGGGGTCCACTGAAGCTTTCTTT TRBJ1-1 . TRBV18 .
CASSPGGYEQYF TGTGCCAGCAGTCCAGGGGGCTACGAGCAGTACTTC TRBJ2-7 . TRBV12-3/TRBV12-4 TRBD1
CASSFGDQPQHF TGTGCCAGCAGCTTCGGTGATCAGCCCCAGCATTTT TRBJ1-5 . TRBV5-8 .
CASSASGGANTEAFF TGTGCCAGCAGTGCTAGTGGCGGGGCTAACACTGAAGCTTTCTTT TRBJ1-1 . TRBV5-4 .
CASRRSGDQPQHF TGTGCCAGCAGAAGGTCAGGGGACCAGCCCCAGCATTTT TRBJ1-5 . TRBV2 .
CASGDGRAVGGELFF TGTGCCAGCGGGGACGGGAGGGCCGTGGGCGGGGAGCTGTTTTTT TRBJ2-2 . TRBV2 TRBD2
CASSQERYTEAFF TGTGCCAGCAGCCAAGAACGGTACACTGAAGCTTTCTTT TRBJ1-1 . TRBV3-1/TRBV3-2 .
CATSRGTLISQTSGNRVAKNIQYF TGTGCCACCAGCAGAGGGACATTAATAAGTCAGACTAGCGGGAATAGGGTGGCCAAAAACATTCAGTACTTC TRBJ2-4 . TRBV15 TRBD2
CASSLITGIEQFF TGTGCCAGCAGCCTGATTACAGGGATAGAGCAGTTCTTC TRBJ2-1 . TRBV6-2/TRBV6-3 .
CASSYRGSTGELFF TGTGCCAGCAGTTATAGGGGAAGTACCGGGGAGCTGTTTTTT TRBJ2-2 once TRBV6-5 .
CASSLYRNTEAFF TGTGCCAGCAGCCTATACAGGAACACTGAAGCTTTCTTT TRBJ1-1 . TRBV5-4 .
CASSLGTSGNTDTQYF TGCGCCAGCAGCTTGGGAACTAGCGGGAATACAGATACGCAGTATTTT TRBJ2-3 . TRBV5-1 TRBD2
CASSPSVEQFF TGTGCCAGCAGTCCTAGCGTTGAGCAGTTCTTC TRBJ2-1 . TRBV12-3/TRBV12-4 .
CASSGDRGQPQHF TGTGCCAGCAGCGGTGACAGGGGACAGCCCCAGCATTTT TRBJ1-5 . TRBV7-2 TRBD1
CASRLDNNEQFF TGTGCCAGCAGATTGGACAACAATGAGCAGTTCTTC TRBJ2-1 . TRBV2 .
CASSLDLGTSNSPLHF TGTGCCAGCAGCTTAGATCTTGGGACAAGTAATTCACCCCTCCACTTT TRBJ1-6 once TRBV7-2 .